This TCR beta chain originates from a study of CD8 T cells in ankylosing spondylitis. Whole-study findings and limits: Roughly eight highly homologous variants formed a TCR beta motif that appeared characteristic of ankylosing spondylitis blood.

This clonotype was picked up a small number of times. Its antigen is currently unknown. This CDR3 has 14 amino acids. The V segment lost 7 bases and the J segment 5 bases; nucleotides outside the gene matches: 9. Each CDR3 protein gets one entry after TCRdb re-called the 5' RACE reads with MiXCR. The table shows 400,000 to 450,000 distinct CDR3 sequences, with more than 15% occurring only once. The sequencing input was blood, either unsorted or a sorted T cell fraction (not recorded which). This sequence was found in a male donor with ankylosing spondylitis. The chain links TRBV12-3 or TRBV12-4 to TRBJ2-3; the match to TRBD2 covers 7 bases. In DNA form, the CDR3 reads TGTGCCAGCACCCCCAACGGCGGGGGAGATACGCAGTATTTT. It specifies CASTPNGGGDTQYF.